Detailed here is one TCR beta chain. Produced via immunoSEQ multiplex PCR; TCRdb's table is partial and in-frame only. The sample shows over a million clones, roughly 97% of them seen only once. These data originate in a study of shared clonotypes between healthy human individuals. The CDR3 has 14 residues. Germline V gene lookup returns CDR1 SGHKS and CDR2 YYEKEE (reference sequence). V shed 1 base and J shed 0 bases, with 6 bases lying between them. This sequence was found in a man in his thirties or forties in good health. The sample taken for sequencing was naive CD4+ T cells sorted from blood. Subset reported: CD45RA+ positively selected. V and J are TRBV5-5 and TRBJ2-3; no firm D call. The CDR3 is CASSLTASTDTQYF. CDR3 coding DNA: TGTGCCAGCAGCTTGACAGCTAGCACAGATACGCAGTATTTT. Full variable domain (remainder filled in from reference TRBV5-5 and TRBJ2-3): DAGVTQSPTHLIKTRGQQVTLRCSPISGHKSVSWYQQVLGQGPQFIFQYYEKEERGRGNFPDRFSARQFPNYSSELNVNALLLGDSALYLCASSLTASTDTQYFGPGTRLTVL.